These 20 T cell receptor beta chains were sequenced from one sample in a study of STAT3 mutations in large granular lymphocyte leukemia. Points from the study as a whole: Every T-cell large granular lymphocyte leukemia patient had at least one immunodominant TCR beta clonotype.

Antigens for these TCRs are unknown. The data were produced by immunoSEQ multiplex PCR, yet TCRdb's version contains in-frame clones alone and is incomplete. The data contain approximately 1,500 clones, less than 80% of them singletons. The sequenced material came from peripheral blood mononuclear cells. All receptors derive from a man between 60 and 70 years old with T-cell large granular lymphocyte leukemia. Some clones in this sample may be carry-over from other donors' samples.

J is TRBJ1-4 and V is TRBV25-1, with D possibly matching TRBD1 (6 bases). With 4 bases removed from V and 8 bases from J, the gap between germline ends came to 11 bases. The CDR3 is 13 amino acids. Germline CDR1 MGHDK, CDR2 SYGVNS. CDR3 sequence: CASSANTGEKLFF. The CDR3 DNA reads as TGTGCCAGCAGTGCCAACACAGGGGAAAAACTGTTTTTT.

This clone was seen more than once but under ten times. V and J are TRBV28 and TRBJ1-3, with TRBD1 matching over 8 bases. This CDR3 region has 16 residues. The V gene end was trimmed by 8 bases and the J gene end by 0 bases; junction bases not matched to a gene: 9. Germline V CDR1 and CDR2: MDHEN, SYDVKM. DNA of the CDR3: TGTGCCAGCGATACCGGGACAGGTGGCTCTGGAAACACCATATATTTT. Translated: CASDTGTGGSGNTIYF. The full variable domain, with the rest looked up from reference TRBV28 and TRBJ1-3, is DVKVTQSSRYLVKRTGEKVFLECVQDMDHENMFWYRQDPGLGLRLIYFSYDVKMKEKGDIPEGYSVSREKKERFSLILESASTNQTSMYLCASDTGTGGSGNTIYFGEGSWLTVV.

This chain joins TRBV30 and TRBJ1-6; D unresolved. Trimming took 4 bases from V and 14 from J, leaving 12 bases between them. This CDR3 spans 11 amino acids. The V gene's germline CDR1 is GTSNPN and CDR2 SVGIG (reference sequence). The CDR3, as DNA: TGTGCCTGGATGGGTAATGTAGCCCTCCACTTT. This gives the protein CAWMGNVALHF.

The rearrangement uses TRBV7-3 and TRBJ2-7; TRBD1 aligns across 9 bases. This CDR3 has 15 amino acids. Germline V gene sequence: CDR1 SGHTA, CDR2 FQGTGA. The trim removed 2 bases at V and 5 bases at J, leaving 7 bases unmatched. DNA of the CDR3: TGTGCCAGCAGCTTAGGGGGACAGGGTCACCACGAGCAGTACTTC. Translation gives CASSLGGQGHHEQYF.

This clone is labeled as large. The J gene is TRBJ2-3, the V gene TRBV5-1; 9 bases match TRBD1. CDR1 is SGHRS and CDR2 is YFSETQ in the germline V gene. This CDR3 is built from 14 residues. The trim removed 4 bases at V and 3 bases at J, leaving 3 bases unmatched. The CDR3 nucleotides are TGCGCCAGCAGCGAGGGACAGGGTACAGATACGCAGTATTTT. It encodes CASSEGQGTDTQYF.

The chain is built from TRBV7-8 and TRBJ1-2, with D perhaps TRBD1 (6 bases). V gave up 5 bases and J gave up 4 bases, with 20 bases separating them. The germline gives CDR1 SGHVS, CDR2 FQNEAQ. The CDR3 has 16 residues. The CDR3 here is CASSPSTGPPSYGYTF. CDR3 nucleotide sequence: TGTGCCAGCAGCCCATCGACAGGACCCCCATCCTATGGCTACACCTTC.

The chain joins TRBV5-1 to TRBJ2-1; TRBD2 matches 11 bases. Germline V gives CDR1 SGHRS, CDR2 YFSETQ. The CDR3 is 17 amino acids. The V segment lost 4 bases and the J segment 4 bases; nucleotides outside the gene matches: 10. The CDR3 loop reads CASSASSGGPVYNEQFF. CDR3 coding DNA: TGCGCCAGCAGCGCCTCTAGCGGGGGGCCTGTATACAATGAGCAGTTCTTC.

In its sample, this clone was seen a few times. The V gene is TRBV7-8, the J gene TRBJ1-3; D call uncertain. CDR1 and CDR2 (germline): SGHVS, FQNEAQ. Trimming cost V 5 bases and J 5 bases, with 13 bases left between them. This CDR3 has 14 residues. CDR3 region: CASSPFRVRNTIYF. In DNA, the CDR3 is TGTGCCAGCAGCCCCTTTCGGGTTAGAAACACCATATATTTT.

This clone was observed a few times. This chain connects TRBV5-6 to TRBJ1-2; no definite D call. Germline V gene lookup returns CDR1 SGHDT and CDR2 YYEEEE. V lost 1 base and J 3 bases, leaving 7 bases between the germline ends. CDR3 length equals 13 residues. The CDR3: CASSLTPDYGYTF. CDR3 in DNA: TGTGCCAGCAGCTTGACACCGGACTATGGCTACACCTTC.

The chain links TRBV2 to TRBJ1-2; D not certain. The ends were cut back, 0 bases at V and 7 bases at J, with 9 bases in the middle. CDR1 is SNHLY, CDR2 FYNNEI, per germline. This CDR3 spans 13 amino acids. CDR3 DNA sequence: TGTGCCAGCAGTGAAGCGCGGGGAAGTGGCTACACCTTC. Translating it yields CASSEARGSGYTF.

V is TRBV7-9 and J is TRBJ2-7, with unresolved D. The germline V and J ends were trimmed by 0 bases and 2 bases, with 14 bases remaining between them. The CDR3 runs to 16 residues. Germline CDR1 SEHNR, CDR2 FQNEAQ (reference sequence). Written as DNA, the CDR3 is TGTGCCAGCAGCTTAGCGAGGTTTGGAGAGGCCTACGAGCAGTACTTC. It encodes CASSLARFGEAYEQYF.

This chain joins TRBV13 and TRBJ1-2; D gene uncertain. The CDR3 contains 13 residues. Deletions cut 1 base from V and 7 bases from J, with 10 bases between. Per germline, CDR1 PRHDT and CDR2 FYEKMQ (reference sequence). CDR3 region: CASSLETALGYTF. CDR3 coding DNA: TGTGCCAGCAGCTTAGAGACGGCGCTTGGCTACACCTTC.

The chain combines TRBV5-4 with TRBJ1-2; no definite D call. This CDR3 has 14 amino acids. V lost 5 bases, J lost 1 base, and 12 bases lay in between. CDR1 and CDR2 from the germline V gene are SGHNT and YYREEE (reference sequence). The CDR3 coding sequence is TGTGCCAGCAGTCGGGTGGTCGATAACTATGGCTACACCTTC. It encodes CASSRVVDNYGYTF.

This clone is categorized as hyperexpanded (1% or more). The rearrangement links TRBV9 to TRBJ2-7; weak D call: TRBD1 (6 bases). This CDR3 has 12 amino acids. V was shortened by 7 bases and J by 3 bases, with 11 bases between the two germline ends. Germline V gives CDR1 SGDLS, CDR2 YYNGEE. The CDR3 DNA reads TGTGCCAGCGGGACGGGACACTACGAGCAGTACTTC. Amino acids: CASGTGHYEQYF. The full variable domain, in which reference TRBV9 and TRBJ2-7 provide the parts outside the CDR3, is DSGVTQTPKHLITATGQRVTLRCSPRSGDLSVYWYQQSLDQGLQFLIQYYNGEERAKGNILERFSAQQFPDLHSELNLSSLELGDSALYFCASGTGHYEQYFGPGTRLTVT.

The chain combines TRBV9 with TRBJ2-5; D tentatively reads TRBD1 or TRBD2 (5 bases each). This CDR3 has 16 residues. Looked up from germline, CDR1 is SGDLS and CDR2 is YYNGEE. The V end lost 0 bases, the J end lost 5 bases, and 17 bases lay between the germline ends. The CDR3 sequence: CASSVATMGRVETQYF. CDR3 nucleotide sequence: TGTGCCAGCAGCGTAGCTACAATGGGACGGGTGGAGACCCAGTACTTC.

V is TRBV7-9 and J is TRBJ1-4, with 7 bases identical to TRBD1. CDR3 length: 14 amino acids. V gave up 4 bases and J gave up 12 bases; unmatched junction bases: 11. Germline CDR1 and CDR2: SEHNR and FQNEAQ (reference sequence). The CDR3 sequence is CASSSTGKGMELFF. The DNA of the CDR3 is TGTGCCAGCAGCTCGACAGGGAAGGGAATGGAACTGTTTTTT.

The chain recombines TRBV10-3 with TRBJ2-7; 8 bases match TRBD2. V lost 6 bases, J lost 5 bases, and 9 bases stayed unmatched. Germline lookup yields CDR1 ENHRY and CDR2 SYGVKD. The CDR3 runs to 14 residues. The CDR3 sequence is CAISGSGGINEQYF. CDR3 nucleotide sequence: TGTGCCATCAGCGGAAGCGGGGGAATAAACGAGCAGTACTTC.

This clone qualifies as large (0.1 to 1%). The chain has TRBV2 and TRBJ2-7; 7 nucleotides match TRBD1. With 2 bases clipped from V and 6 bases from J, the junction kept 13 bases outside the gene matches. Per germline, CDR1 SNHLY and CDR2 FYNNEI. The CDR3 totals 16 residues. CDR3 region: CASSELGQLAGLEQYF. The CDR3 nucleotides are TGTGCCAGCAGTGAATTGGGACAGCTAGCCGGCCTCGAGCAGTACTTC.

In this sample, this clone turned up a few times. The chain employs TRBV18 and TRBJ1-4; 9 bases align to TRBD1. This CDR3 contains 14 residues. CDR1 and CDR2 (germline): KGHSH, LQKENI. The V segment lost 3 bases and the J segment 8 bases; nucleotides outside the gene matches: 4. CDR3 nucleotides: TGTGCCAGCTCACCGGGACAGGGTCCGGAAAAACTGTTTTTT. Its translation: CASSPGQGPEKLFF. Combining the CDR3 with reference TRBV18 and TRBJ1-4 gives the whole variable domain NAGVMQNPRHLVRRRGQEARLRCSPMKGHSHVYWYRQLPEEGLKFMVYLQKENIIDESGMPKERFSAEFPKEGPSILRIQQVVRGDSAAYFCASSPGQGPEKLFFGSGTQLSVL.

CDR3: CASGFTLRHEAFF. In DNA form, the CDR3 reads TGTGCTAGTGGTTTCACCCTCAGACATGAAGCTTTCTTT. The chain links TRBV12-5 to TRBJ1-1; D unresolved. Germline CDR1 LGHNT, CDR2 FRNRAP. The V end lost 3 bases, the J end lost 7 bases, and 12 bases lay between the germline ends. This CDR3 has 13 residues. The variable domain in full, with the rest retrieved from reference TRBV12-5 and TRBJ1-1, is DARVTQTPRHKVTEMGQEVTMRCQPILGHNTVFWYRQTMMQGLELLAYFRNRAPLDDSGMPKDRFSAEMPDATLATLKIQPSEPRDSAVYFCASGFTLRHEAFFGQGTRLTVV.